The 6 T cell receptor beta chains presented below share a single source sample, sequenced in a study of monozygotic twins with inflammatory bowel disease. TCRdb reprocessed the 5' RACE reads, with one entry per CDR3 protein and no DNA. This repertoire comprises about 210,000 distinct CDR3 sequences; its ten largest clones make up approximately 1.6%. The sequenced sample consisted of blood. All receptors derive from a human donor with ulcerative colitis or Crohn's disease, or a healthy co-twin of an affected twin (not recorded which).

CDR3 protein: CASSHTWASYGYTF. The V gene is TRBV12-3 or TRBV12-4, the J gene TRBJ1-2. This CDR3 spans 14 amino acids.

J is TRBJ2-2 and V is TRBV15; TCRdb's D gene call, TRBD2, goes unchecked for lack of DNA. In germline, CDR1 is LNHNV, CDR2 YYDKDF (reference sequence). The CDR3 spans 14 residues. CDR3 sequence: CATMEGPNTGELFF.

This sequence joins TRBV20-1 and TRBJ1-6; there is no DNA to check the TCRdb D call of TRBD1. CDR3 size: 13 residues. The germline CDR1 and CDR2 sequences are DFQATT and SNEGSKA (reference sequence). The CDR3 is CSANDRGRSPLHF.

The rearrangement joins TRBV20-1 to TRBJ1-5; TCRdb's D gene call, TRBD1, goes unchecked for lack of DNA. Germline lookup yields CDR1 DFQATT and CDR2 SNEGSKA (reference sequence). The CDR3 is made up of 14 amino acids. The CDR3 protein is CSARAGTGFQPQHF.

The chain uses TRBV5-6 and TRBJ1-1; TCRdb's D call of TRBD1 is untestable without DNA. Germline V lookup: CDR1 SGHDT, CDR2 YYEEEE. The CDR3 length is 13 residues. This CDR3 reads CASSPGQGRNTFF.

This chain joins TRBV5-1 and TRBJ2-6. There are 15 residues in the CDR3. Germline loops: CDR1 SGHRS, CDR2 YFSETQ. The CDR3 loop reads CASSQEGSGANVLTF. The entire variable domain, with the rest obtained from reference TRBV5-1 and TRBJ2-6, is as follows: KAGVTQTPRYLIKTRGQQVTLSCSPISGHRSVSWYQQTPGQGLQFLFEYFSETQRNKGNFPGRFSGRQFSNSRSEMNVSTLELGDSALYLCASSQEGSGANVLTFGAGSRLTVL.